Here is one T cell receptor beta chain with its context. This specimen comes from a study of T cell clusters in autoimmune cytopenias. CDR1 and CDR2 from the germline V gene are SGHTA and FQGNSA. The CDR3 sequence is 13 residues long. TRB was amplified by touch-down multiplex PCR, primer pools A and B combined. TCRdb reprocessed the multiplex PCR reads; each CDR3 protein has one entry and no DNA is given. The specimen's table records about 11,000 distinct CDR3 sequences. Tens of thousands of genome equivalents of blood DNA were amplified for TRB. This same sample was also part of a study on T cell repertoires in aging, cancer and after chemotherapy.

Sequenced material: peripheral blood. The chain recombines TRBV7-2 with TRBJ1-5; the TRBD1 assignment by TCRdb is unverifiable without DNA. The sequence was collected from a human donor in good health. The CDR3 spells CASSLGDVQPQHF.